This TCR beta chain was captured by sequencing in a study of T cells after yellow fever vaccination. This clonotype showed up just a few times. TCRdb independently ran MiXCR on the 5' RACE reads; one entry per CDR3 protein. Of around 610,000 distinct CDR3 sequences in the sample, approximately 15% are singletons; the top ten hold over 12%. V was shortened by 5 bases and J by 13 bases, with 12 bases between the two germline ends. The CDR3 loop spans 11 amino acids. The source is a man younger than 40 who received the YFV17D yellow fever vaccine. This chain uses TRBV12-3 or TRBV12-4 with TRBJ2-1; D may be TRBD1 or TRBD2 (5 bases each). The starting material was PBMCs, obtained on the day of the yellow fever booster vaccination. The CDR3 DNA sequence: TGTGCCAGCAGTCCTCGGGGACCCCAGTTCTTC. It specifies CASSPRGPQFF.